This T cell receptor beta chain was profiled in a study of blood T cells in healthy people across ages. General study points: Observed TCR beta diversity showed a strong correlation with the percentage of naive T cells as measured by flow cytometry. Diversity was higher, and naive CD4+ cells more numerous, in long-lived donors than in aged donors.

As for this clonotype: Its specificity is unknown.

Total RNA, at least 5 micrograms per sample, came from PBMCs. A J-beta primer mix and a sample-barcoded 5' primer were used in a second PCR of about 7 to 12 cycles. TCRdb used MiXCR to reprocess the 5' RACE reads, holding one entry per CDR3 protein. The sample lists about a million distinct CDR3 sequences; roughly 48% were seen once. The CDR3 length is 14 residues. In germline, CDR1 is KGHSH, CDR2 LQKENI. V shed 1 base and J 5 bases; nucleotides not matched to a gene: 1. This sequence originates from a man aged 30-40 years in good health. Sequencing was done on a sample of blood. This sequence joins TRBV18 and TRBJ2-1, with 8 bases that match TRBD2. The chain's CDR3 is CASSPQLADNEQFF. The CDR3 DNA reads as TGTGCCAGCTCACCACAACTAGCGGACAATGAGCAGTTCTTC.